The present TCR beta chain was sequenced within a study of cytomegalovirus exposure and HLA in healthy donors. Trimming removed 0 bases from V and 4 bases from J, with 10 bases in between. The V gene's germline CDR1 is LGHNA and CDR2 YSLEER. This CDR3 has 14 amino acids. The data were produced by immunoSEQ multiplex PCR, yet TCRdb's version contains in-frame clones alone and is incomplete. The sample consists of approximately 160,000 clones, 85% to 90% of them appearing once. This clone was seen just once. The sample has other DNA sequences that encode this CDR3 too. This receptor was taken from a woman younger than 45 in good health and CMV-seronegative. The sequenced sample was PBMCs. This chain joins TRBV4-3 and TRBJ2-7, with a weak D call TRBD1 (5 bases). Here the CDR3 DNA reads TGCGCCAGCAGCCAAGACCGGCAGGGATACGAGCAGTACTTC. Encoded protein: CASSQDRQGYEQYF.